A single sample is the source of the 20 T cell receptor beta chains below, sequenced in a study of blood T cell repertoires in COVID-19. Clones were read by immunoSEQ multiplex PCR, and TCRdb kept only the in-frame ones, dropping some. The sample shows over 20,000 clones, almost 95% of them seen only once. The material sequenced was peripheral blood. Source of these receptors: a human donor in a cohort sampled during active COVID-19.

The chain uses TRBV9 and TRBJ1-1; TRBD1 matches at 10 bases. Per germline, CDR1 SGDLS and CDR2 YYNGEE. The ends lost 1 base at V and 3 bases at J; junction bases unmatched: 9. The CDR3 sequence is 17 residues long. DNA of the CDR3: TGTGCCAGCAGCGTAAAGGACAGGGGGTACGGGGACACTGAAGCTTTCTTT. This encodes CASSVKDRGYGDTEAFF.

This clone has only one observation. The chain carries TRBV6-1 and TRBJ2-3; the D gene is possibly TRBD1 (5 bases). The V end was cut by 0 bases, the J end by 0 bases, with 7 bases between. Germline assignment: CDR1 MNHNS and CDR2 SASEGT. The CDR3 runs to 15 residues. The CDR3 sequence is CASSEAPGSTDTQYF. The CDR3 DNA reads TGTGCCAGCAGTGAAGCCCCAGGGAGCACAGATACGCAGTATTTT.

V gene TRBV7-2 combines with J gene TRBJ2-3, with D possibly being TRBD2 (5 bases). V lost 5 bases and J 7 bases, leaving 13 bases between the germline ends. Germline V gene lookup returns CDR1 SGHTA and CDR2 FQGNSA. The CDR3 loop spans 13 amino acids. In DNA form, the CDR3 reads TGTGCCAGCAGCCCGGACTTATCCTATACGCAGTATTTT. This translates into CASSPDLSYTQYF. The full variable domain, in which reference TRBV7-2 and TRBJ2-3 provide the parts outside the CDR3, is GAGVSQSPSNKVTEKGKDVELRCDPISGHTALYWYRQSLGQGLEFLIYFQGNSAPDKSGLPSDRFSAERTGGSVSTLTIQRTQQEDSAVYLCASSPDLSYTQYFGPGTRLTVL.

This chain uses TRBV4-3 with TRBJ2-3; 7 bases fit TRBD2. The junction had 9 bases not matched to a gene; V was cut back by 1 base and J by 2 bases. Germline V gene lookup returns CDR1 LGHNA and CDR2 YSLEER. This CDR3 spans 17 amino acids. DNA of the CDR3: TGCGCCAGCAGCCAAGGCGCCGTGGGGGGGGTCACAGATACGCAGTATTTT. Its protein product is CASSQGAVGGVTDTQYF.

This rearrangement joins TRBV11-3 to TRBJ2-1, with D tentatively TRBD1 (6 bases). V was shortened by 6 bases and J by 8 bases, with 14 bases between the two germline ends. CDR1 is SGHNT and CDR2 is YENEEA in the germline V gene. CDR3 length: 13 residues. The CDR3 loop reads CASRTPGGDEQFF. For the CDR3, the DNA is TGTGCCAGCAGGACCCCTGGGGGCGATGAGCAGTTCTTC. Full variable domain (remainder filled in from reference TRBV11-3 and TRBJ2-1): EAGVVQSPRYKIIEKKQPVAFWCNPISGHNTLYWYLQNLGQGPELLIRYENEEAVDDSQLPKDRFSAERLKGVDSTLKIQPAELGDSAVYLCASRTPGGDEQFFGPGTRLTVL.

J is TRBJ2-2 and V is TRBV2; 9 bases agree with TRBD2. Germline CDR1 and CDR2: SNHLY and FYNNEI. J was trimmed by 7 bases and V by 6 bases; bases with no gene match: 9. There are 15 residues in the CDR3. CDR3 region: CASRWAGGPFGELFF. The CDR3 nucleotides read TGTGCCAGCAGGTGGGCGGGAGGGCCCTTCGGGGAGCTGTTTTTT.

The chain employs TRBV7-3 and TRBJ1-6; a possible D gene is TRBD1 (5 bases). V was trimmed by 4 bases and J by 7 bases, leaving 29 bases between them. The CDR3 loop spans 20 amino acids. CDR1 is SGHTA and CDR2 is FQGTGA in the germline V gene. The CDR3, as DNA: TGTGCCAGCAGCTCCTACGGGCCTCGGCGGGGGTCCGTGATAAATTCACCCCTCCACTTT. Its protein product is CASSSYGPRRGSVINSPLHF.

The V gene is TRBV5-1, the J gene TRBJ2-3; TRBD1 is a possible D gene (5 bases). V was clipped by 0 bases and J by 1 base, with 15 bases between them. The CDR3 sequence is 17 residues long. Germline V gene data show CDR1 as SGHRS and CDR2 as YFSETQ. The CDR3 bases are TGCGCCAGCAGCTTGGGACAGCACCTAGGGGGCACAGATACGCAGTATTTT. Residues: CASSLGQHLGGTDTQYF. Together with reference TRBV5-1 and TRBJ2-3, the CDR3 gives the full variable domain: KAGVTQTPRYLIKTRGQQVTLSCSPISGHRSVSWYQQTPGQGLQFLFEYFSETQRNKGNFPGRFSGRQFSNSRSEMNVSTLELGDSALYLCASSLGQHLGGTDTQYFGPGTRLTVL.

The chain couples TRBV5-5 to TRBJ2-7, with D possibly being TRBD2 (6 bases). CDR1 is SGHKS and CDR2 is YYEKEE in the germline V gene (reference sequence). V lost 4 bases and J 5 bases, leaving 19 bases between the germline ends. The CDR3 is 15 amino acids. The CDR3 DNA follows: TGTGCCAGCAGCCGGGAGTTGGGTAATAACCACGAGCAGTACTTC. Its translation: CASSRELGNNHEQYF.

The rearrangement joins TRBV11-2 to TRBJ1-6, with D possibly TRBD1 on 6 matching bases. The CDR3 has 14 amino acids. V lost 4 bases to trimming and J lost 9 bases, with 13 bases between them. Germline values: CDR1 SGHAT, CDR2 FQNNGV. This CDR3 reads CASSSGTSGSPLHF. As DNA, the CDR3 is TGTGCCAGCAGCTCCGGGACATCAGGTTCACCCCTCCACTTT.

The V gene is TRBV7-2, the J gene TRBJ2-3, with TRBD2 as a possible D gene (6 bases). From germline, CDR1 is SGHTA and CDR2 FQGNSA. V was shortened by 3 bases and J by 4 bases, with 14 bases between the two germline ends. The CDR3 is made up of 15 amino acids. The CDR3 reads CASSLSGLSADTQYF. The CDR3, as DNA: TGTGCCAGCAGCTTGAGCGGGTTGAGTGCAGATACGCAGTATTTT.

The chain links TRBV6-1 to TRBJ1-3; the match to TRBD1 covers 10 bases. J lost 4 bases, V lost 2 bases, and 8 bases had no gene match. The CDR3 runs to 17 residues. Germline values: CDR1 MNHNS, CDR2 SASEGT. Written as DNA, the CDR3 is TGTGCCAGCAGTGAATACCCGGGACAGGGGTTCGGAAACACCATATATTTT. This sequence encodes CASSEYPGQGFGNTIYF.

CDR3 DNA: TGTGCCAGCAGTGAATATCCTGGACAGGGAAATTCACCCCTCCACTTT. Its protein product is CASSEYPGQGNSPLHF. The chain has TRBV25-1 and TRBJ1-6; 8 bases line up with TRBD1. V was clipped by 0 bases and J by 7 bases; unmatched bases: 5. The CDR3 is made up of 16 amino acids. The germline gives CDR1 MGHDK, CDR2 SYGVNS.

The V call is TRBV2, the J call TRBJ2-7; TRBD2 matches at 11 bases. Trimming took 7 bases from V and 0 from J; bases not matched to a gene: 17. The CDR3 spans 19 residues. CDR1 and CDR2 from the germline V gene are SNHLY and FYNNEI. The DNA for the CDR3 is TGTGCCAGCAATCCGAACGCTGCTTCTAGCGGGGGGCACTCCTACGAGCAGTACTTC. Its translation is CASNPNAASSGGHSYEQYF.

The chain is built from TRBV7-3 and TRBJ2-1; D may be TRBD1 (6 bases). The CDR3 covers 16 residues. Per germline, CDR1 SGHTA and CDR2 FQGTGA. V lost 4 bases to trimming and J lost 2 bases, with 15 bases between them. Here the CDR3 reads CASSYRQEKAYNEQFF. The CDR3 DNA sequence: TGTGCCAGCAGCTACCGACAGGAAAAGGCCTACAATGAGCAGTTCTTC.

This sequence joins TRBV2 and TRBJ1-1; D possibly corresponds to TRBD1 (6 bases). CDR3 length: 14 amino acids. The germline gives CDR1 SNHLY, CDR2 FYNNEI. V was trimmed by 4 bases and J by 5 bases, leaving 14 bases between them. The DNA of the CDR3 is TGTGCCAGCAGTGTTCTAACTCAGGGGACTGAAGCTTTCTTT. Translated, it gives CASSVLTQGTEAFF.

The chain couples TRBV7-2 to TRBJ1-4; D might be TRBD1 (6 bases). Germline CDR1 and CDR2: SGHTA and FQGNSA. CDR3 length: 15 amino acids. The V and J ends lost 3 bases and 2 bases respectively, with 10 bases between them. CDR3 amino acids: CASSLITGTNEKLFF. CDR3 DNA: TGTGCCAGCAGCTTGATCACAGGGACTAATGAAAAACTGTTTTTT.

The V call is TRBV30, the J call TRBJ1-4; D unresolved. V was shortened by 1 base and J by 6 bases, with 12 bases between the two germline ends. This CDR3 is built from 14 residues. Germline V gives CDR1 GTSNPN, CDR2 SVGIG (reference sequence). As DNA, the CDR3 is TGTGCCTGGAGTGCGGCCGAGGTCTATGAAAAACTGTTTTTT. This encodes CAWSAAEVYEKLFF.

The genes are TRBV27 and TRBJ1-2; D might be TRBD1 (6 bases). The CDR3 is made up of 16 amino acids. Germline assignment: CDR1 MNHEY and CDR2 SMNVEV (reference sequence). V lost 6 bases, J lost 5 bases, and 22 bases lay in between. CDR3 sequence (DNA): TGTGCCAGCAGCCCAGGCACCGGGACAAGATGGTATGGCTACACCTTC. Encoded protein: CASSPGTGTRWYGYTF.

The V call is TRBV5-5, the J call TRBJ2-4, with TRBD2 matching 7 bases. Germline CDR1 SGHKS, CDR2 YYEKEE (reference sequence). CDR3 length equals 15 residues. Trimming at V came to 1 base and at J to 7 bases, leaving 8 bases not matched to a gene. The CDR3: CASSLTGLSRNIQYF. The CDR3 bases are TGTGCCAGCAGCTTGACGGGACTAAGTCGCAACATTCAGTACTTC. The whole variable domain, filled in from reference TRBV5-5 and TRBJ2-4, reads DAGVTQSPTHLIKTRGQQVTLRCSPISGHKSVSWYQQVLGQGPQFIFQYYEKEERGRGNFPDRFSARQFPNYSSELNVNALLLGDSALYLCASSLTGLSRNIQYFGAGTRLSVL.